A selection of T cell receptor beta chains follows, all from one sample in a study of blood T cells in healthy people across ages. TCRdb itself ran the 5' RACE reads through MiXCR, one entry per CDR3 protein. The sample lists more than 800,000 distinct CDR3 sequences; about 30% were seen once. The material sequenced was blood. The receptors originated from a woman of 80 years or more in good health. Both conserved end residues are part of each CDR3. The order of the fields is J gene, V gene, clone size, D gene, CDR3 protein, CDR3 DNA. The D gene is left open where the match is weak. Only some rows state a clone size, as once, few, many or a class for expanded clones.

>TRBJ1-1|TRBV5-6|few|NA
CASSSEHRVRTEAFF
TGTGCCAGCAGCTCAGAACACAGGGTCCGCACTGAAGCTTTCTTT
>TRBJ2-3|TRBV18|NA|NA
CASPPVTDTQYF
TGTGCCAGCCCACCTGTGACAGATACGCAGTATTTT
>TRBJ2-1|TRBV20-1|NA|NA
CSARDQQNAVYNEQFF
TGCAGTGCTAGAGACCAACAGAACGCCGTATACAATGAGCAGTTCTTC
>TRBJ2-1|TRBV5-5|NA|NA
CASSIDSASSYNEQFF
TGTGCCAGTAGTATAGACAGTGCAAGCTCCTACAATGAGCAGTTCTTC
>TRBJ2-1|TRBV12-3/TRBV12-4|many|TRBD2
CASSSSLGTSGGNEQFF
TGTGCCAGCAGTTCCTCACTCGGGACTAGCGGGGGGAATGAGCAGTTCTTC
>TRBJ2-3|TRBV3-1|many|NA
CASSQDPVKTDTQYF
TGTGCCAGCAGCCAAGATCCAGTTAAAACAGATACGCAGTATTTT
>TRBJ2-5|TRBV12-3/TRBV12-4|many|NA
CASSLTGNQETQYF
TGTGCCAGCAGTCTCACAGGGAACCAAGAGACCCAGTACTTC
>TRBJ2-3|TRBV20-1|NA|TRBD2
CSQGVFGTSGSSPDTQYF
TGCAGTCAGGGAGTTTTCGGGACTAGCGGGAGTTCCCCAGATACGCAGTATTTT
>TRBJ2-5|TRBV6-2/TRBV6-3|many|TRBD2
CASSELAGIQETQYF
TGTGCCAGCAGTGAGCTAGCGGGGATTCAAGAGACCCAGTACTTC
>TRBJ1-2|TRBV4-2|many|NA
CASSQDNIQNYGYTF
TGTGCCAGCAGCCAAGACAACATCCAGAACTATGGCTACACCTTC
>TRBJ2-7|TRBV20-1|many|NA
CSARSPSGLTYEQYF
TGCAGTGCTAGGAGCCCGTCGGGCCTCACCTACGAGCAGTACTTC
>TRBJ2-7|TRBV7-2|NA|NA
CASSSRDIGILGSHEQYF
TGTGCCAGCAGCTCCCGGGACATCGGAATTTTGGGTTCCCACGAGCAGTACTTC
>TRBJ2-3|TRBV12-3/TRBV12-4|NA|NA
CASGSTDAQYF
TGTGCCAGCGGCAGCACAGATGCGCAGTATTTT
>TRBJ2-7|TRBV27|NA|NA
CASSFWDRPYEQYF
TGTGCCAGCAGTTTCTGGGATAGGCCTTACGAGCAGTACTTC
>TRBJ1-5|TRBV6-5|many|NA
CASSYGGNQPQHF
TGTGCCAGCAGTTACGGGGGCAATCAGCCCCAGCATTTT
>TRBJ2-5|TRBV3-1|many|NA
CASSQGRQETQYF
TGTGCCAGCAGCCAGGGGCGGCAAGAGACCCAGTACTTC
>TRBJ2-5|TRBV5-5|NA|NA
CASSLAVGGAQEPQYF
TGTGCCAGCAGCTTGGCTGTGGGAGGAGCCCAAGAGCCCCAGTACTTC
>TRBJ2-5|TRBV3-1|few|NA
CASTARQTYQETQYF
TGTGCCAGCACTGCACGGCAGACGTACCAAGAGACCCAGTACTTC
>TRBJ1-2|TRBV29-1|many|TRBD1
CSVEEVRTGLLGYTF
TGCAGCGTTGAAGAAGTCCGGACAGGTCTGTTGGGCTACACCTTC
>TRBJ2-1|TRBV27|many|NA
CASSLRERTWKFF
TGTGCCAGCAGTTTAAGGGAACGGACATGGAAGTTCTTC
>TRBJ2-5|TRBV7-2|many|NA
CASSFQGSRGETQYF
TGTGCCAGCAGCTTTCAGGGATCGCGAGGAGAGACCCAGTACTTC
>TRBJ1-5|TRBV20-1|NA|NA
CSARAERGAGQPQHF
TGCAGTGCTAGAGCCGAAAGGGGGGCGGGTCAGCCCCAGCATTTT
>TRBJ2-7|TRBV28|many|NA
CASSNPGQPYEQYF
TGTGCCAGCAGTAATCCGGGACAACCCTACGAGCAGTACTTC
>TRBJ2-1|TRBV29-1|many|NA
CTLRGIDGQFF
TGCACCTTGAGGGGAATCGACGGCCAGTTCTTC
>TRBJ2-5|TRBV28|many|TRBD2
CASTLLSGGRETQYF
TGTGCCAGCACCTTACTTAGCGGGGGTAGGGAGACCCAGTACTTC
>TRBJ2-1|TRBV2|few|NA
CASSASGGYGEQFF
TGTGCCAGCAGTGCTTCAGGCGGTTACGGGGAGCAGTTCTTC
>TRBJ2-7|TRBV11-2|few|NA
CASSPHALMYEQYF
TGTGCCAGCAGCCCCCACGCGCTAATGTACGAGCAGTACTTC
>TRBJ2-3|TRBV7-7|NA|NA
CASSPQGHVTDTQDF
TGTGCTAGCAGCCCCCAGGGCCATGTCACAGATACGCAGGATTTT
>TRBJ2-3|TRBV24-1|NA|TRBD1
CATSDLGTVTTDTQYF
TGTGCCACCAGTGATTTGGGGACAGTAACCACAGATACGCAGTATTTT
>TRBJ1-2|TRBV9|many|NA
CASSVTGTAPGYTF
TGTGCCAGCAGCGTAACGGGAACGGCCCCAGGCTACACCTTC
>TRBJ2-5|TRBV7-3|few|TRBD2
CASSLMGLAVYQETQYF
TGTGCCAGCAGCTTAATGGGACTAGCAGTTTACCAAGAGACCCAGTACTTC
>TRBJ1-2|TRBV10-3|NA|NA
CALRGESYGYTF
TGTGCCTTACGGGGAGAGAGCTATGGCTACACCTTC
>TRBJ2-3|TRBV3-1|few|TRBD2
CASSPGGSHVDTQYF
TGTGCCAGCAGCCCCGGGGGGAGTCATGTAGATACGCAGTATTTT
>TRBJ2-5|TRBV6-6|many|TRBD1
CASSRTGAVGQETQYF
TGTGCCAGCAGTAGGACAGGGGCCGTGGGGCAAGAGACCCAGTACTTC
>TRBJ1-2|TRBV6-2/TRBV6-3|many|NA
CASSYRTEYGYTF
TGTGCCAGCAGTTACAGGACAGAGTATGGCTACACCTTC
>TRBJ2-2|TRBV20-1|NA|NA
CSARVATYTGELFF
TGCAGTGCTAGAGTCGCCACATACACCGGGGAGCTGTTTTTT
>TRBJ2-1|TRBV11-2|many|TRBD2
CASSISGGTWSNEQFF
TGTGCCAGCAGCATAAGCGGGGGCACGTGGAGCAATGAGCAGTTCTTC
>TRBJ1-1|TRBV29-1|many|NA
CSVQGGSTEAFF
TGCAGCGTTCAGGGAGGGAGCACTGAAGCTTTCTTT
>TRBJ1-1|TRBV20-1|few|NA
CSATIVGAEAFF
TGCAGTGCCACAATAGTCGGGGCGGAAGCTTTCTTT
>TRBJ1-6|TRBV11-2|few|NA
CASSIRTLTDSILSSPLHF
TGTGCCAGCAGCATCAGGACGCTGACCGACTCTATATTGAGTTCACCCCTCCACTTT
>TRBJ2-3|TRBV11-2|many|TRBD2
CASSPGLAGGDSTDTQYF
TGTGCCAGCAGCCCCGGACTAGCGGGGGGTGATAGCACAGATACGCAGTATTTT
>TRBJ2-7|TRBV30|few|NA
CAWSVGGAGEQYF
TGTGCCTGGAGTGTAGGAGGGGCGGGGGAGCAGTACTTC
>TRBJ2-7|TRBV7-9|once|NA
CASSPMVGSYEQYF
TGTGCCAGCAGCCCCATGGTGGGATCCTACGAGCAGTACTTC
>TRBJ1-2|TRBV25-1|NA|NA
CASSEMGASYGYTF
TGTGCCAGCAGTGAAATGGGAGCTAGCTATGGCTACACCTTC
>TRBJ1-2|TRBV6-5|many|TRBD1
CASSYGQGGVYGYTF
TGTGCCAGCAGTTACGGACAGGGGGGTGTGTATGGCTACACCTTC
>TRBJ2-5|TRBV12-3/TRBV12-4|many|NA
CASSLGRGAEETQYF
TGTGCCAGCAGTTTGGGAAGGGGAGCGGAGGAGACCCAGTACTTC
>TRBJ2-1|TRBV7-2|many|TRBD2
CASSSPGLSGGSYNEQFF
TGTGCCAGCAGCTCACCCGGACTTAGCGGGGGGTCCTACAATGAGCAGTTCTTC
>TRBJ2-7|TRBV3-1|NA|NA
CARSQGQEQYF
TGTGCCCGCAGCCAAGGTCAGGAGCAGTACTTC
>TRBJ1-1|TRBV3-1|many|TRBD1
CASSQDFRGQGLNTEAFF
TGTGCCAGCAGCCAAGATTTTAGGGGACAGGGACTGAACACTGAAGCTTTCTTT
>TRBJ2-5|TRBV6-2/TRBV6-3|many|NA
CASHLGRTDQETQYF
TGTGCCAGCCACTTGGGGCGGACGGACCAAGAGACCCAGTACTTC
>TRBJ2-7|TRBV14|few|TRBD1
CANSRRQGGDEQYF
TGTGCCAACAGCCGAAGACAGGGTGGGGACGAGCAGTACTTC
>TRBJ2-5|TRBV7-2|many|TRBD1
CASSIGTGTSQETQYF
TGTGCCAGCAGCATAGGGACAGGGACGTCCCAAGAGACCCAGTACTTC
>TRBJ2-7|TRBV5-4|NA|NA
CASSLSLWRGYEQYF
TGTGCCAGCAGCTTGTCGCTATGGCGGGGCTACGAGCAGTACTTC
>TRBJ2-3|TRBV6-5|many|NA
CASIGRGRMNTQYF
TGTGCCAGCATAGGCAGGGGACGCATGAATACGCAGTATTTT
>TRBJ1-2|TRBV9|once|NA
CTSSVDAGSPIYGYTF
TGTACCAGCAGCGTAGACGCAGGGAGCCCCATCTATGGCTACACCTTC
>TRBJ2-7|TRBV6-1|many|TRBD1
CASRTDRVSYEQYF
TGTGCCAGCCGAACGGACAGGGTGTCCTACGAGCAGTACTTC
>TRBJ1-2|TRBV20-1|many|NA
CSARRDGYYGYTF
TGCAGTGCTAGAAGGGACGGATACTATGGCTACACCTTC
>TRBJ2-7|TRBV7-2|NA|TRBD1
CASSRGQGPSYEQYF
TGTGCCAGCAGCCGGGGACAGGGCCCTTCGTACGAGCAGTACTTC
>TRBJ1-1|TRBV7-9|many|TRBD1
CASSGRGRAFF
TGTGCCAGCAGCGGTAGGGGGCGAGCTTTCTTT